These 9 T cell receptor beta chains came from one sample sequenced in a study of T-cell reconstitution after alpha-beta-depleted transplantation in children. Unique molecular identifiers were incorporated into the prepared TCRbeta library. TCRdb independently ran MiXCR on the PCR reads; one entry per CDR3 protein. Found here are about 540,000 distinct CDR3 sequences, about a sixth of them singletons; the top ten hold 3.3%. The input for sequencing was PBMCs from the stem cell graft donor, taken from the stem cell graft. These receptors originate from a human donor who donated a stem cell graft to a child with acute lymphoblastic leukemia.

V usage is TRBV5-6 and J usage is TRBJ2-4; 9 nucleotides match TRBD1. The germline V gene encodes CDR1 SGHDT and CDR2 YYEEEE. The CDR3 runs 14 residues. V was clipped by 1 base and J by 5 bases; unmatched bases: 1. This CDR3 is CASSLTGGQNIQYF. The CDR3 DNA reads TGTGCCAGCAGCTTGACAGGGGGCCAAAACATTCAGTACTTC. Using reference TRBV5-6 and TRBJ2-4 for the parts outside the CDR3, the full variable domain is DAGVTQSPTHLIKTRGQQVTLRCSPKSGHDTVSWYQQALGQGPQFIFQYYEEEERQRGNFPDRFSGHQFPNYSSELNVNALLLGDSALYLCASSLTGGQNIQYFGAGTRLSVL.

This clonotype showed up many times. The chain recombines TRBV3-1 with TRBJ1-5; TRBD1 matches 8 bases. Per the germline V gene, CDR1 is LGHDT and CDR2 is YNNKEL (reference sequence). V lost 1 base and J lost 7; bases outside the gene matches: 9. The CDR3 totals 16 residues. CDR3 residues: CASSQGQGRGGQPQHF. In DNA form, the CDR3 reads TGTGCCAGCAGCCAAGGACAGGGGCGAGGTGGACAGCCCCAGCATTTT.

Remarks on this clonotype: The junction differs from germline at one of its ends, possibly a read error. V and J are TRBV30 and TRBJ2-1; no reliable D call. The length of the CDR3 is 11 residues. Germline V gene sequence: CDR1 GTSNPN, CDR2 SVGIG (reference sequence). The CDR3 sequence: CAWSSAGPPKF. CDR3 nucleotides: TGTGCCTGGAGTTCGGCTGGGCCCCCCAAGTTC.

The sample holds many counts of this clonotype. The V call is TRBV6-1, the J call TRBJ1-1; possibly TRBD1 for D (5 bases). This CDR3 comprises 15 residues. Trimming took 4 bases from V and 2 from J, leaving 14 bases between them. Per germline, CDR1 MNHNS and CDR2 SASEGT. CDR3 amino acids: CASSVRGDQNTEAFF. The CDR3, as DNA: TGTGCCAGCAGTGTAAGAGGGGACCAAAACACTGAAGCTTTCTTT.

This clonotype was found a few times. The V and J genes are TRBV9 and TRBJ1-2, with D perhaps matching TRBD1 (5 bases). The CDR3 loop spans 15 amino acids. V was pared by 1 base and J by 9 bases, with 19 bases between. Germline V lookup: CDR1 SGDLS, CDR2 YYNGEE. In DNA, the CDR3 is TGTGCCAGCAGCGTACAGGGCGGACAAATTAGTAGCTACACCTTC. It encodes CASSVQGGQISSYTF.

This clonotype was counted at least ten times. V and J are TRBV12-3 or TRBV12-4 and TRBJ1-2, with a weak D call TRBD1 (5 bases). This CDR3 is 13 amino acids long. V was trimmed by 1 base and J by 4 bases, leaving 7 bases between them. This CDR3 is CASSLGQGYGYTF. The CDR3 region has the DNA TGTGCCAGCAGTTTAGGGCAGGGCTATGGCTACACCTTC.

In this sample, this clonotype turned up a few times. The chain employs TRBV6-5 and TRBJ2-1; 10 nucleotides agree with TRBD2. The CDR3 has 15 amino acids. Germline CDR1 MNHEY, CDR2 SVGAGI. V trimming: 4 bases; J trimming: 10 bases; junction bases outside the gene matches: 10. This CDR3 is CASSLPAGGPGEQFF. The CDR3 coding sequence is TGTGCCAGCAGTTTACCAGCGGGAGGGCCGGGAGAGCAGTTCTTC.

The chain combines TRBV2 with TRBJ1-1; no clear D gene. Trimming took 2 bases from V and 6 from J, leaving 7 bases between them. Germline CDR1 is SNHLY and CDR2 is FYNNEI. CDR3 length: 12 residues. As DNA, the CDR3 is TGTGCCAGCAGTGAAACTAGGTCTGAAGCTTTCTTT. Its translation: CASSETRSEAFF.

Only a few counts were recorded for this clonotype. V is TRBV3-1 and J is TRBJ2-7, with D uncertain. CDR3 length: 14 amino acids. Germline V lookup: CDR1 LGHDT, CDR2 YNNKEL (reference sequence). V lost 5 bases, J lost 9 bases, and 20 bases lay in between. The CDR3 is CASSSDLRTLGQYF. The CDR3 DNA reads TGTGCCAGCAGCTCTGATCTGCGGACCCTGGGGCAGTACTTC.